Following are 17 T cell receptor beta chains from one sample sequenced in a study of technical replicates of blood from several donors. Some clones are missing from TCRdb's copy, which holds only in-frame ones; the method was immunoSEQ multiplex PCR. This sample has some 62,000 clones, with around 87% found just once. Material for sequencing was PBMCs. The receptors come from a human donor in good health. Some clones in this sample may be carry-over from other donors' samples.

As to this clone: Other DNA sequences in this specimen translate into the identical CDR3. The CDR3 is CASSQERGSGNTIYF. CDR3 DNA sequence: TGCGCCAGCAGCCAAGAACGGGGCTCTGGAAACACCATATATTTT. This chain connects TRBV4-3 to TRBJ1-3; D remains ambiguous. The CDR3 is 15 amino acids. Germline CDR1 reads LGHNA; CDR2 reads YSLEER. The V end lost 0 bases, the J end lost 0 bases, and 6 bases lay between the germline ends.

The chain joins TRBV25-1 to TRBJ2-4, with 11 positions matching TRBD2. Trimming cost V 3 bases and J 4 bases; bases outside gene matches: 2. This CDR3 contains 15 residues. Germline V gene lookup returns CDR1 MGHDK and CDR2 SYGVNS. In DNA form, the CDR3 reads TGTGCCAGCAGTGATGCTAGCGGGGGGAAAAACATTCAGTACTTC. This encodes CASSDASGGKNIQYF.

V gene TRBV6-6 combines with J gene TRBJ1-2, with TRBD1 matching 9 bases. The CDR3 runs 14 residues. After removal of 0 bases from V and 10 bases from J, the junction contained 6 bases not matched to a gene. CDR1 is MNHNY, CDR2 SVGAGI, per germline (reference sequence). CDR3 nucleotide sequence: TGTGCCAGCAGTTACTCGGGGACAGGGATCGACTACACCTTC. As protein: CASSYSGTGIDYTF.

The chain combines TRBV11-2 with TRBJ2-2; maybe TRBD2 (8 bases). There are 17 residues in the CDR3. Germline loops: CDR1 SGHAT, CDR2 FQNNGV. The V end lost 10 bases, the J end lost 5 bases, and 26 bases lay between the germline ends. The chain's CDR3 is CATNKGATGRATGELFF. CDR3 sequence (DNA): TGTGCCACCAATAAGGGGGCTACCGGGAGGGCGACCGGGGAGCTGTTTTTT.

CDR3 nucleotide sequence: TGTGCCATCAGTGATTCCACCTCGGGATACGAGCAGTACTTC. Translating it yields CAISDSTSGYEQYF. The chain links TRBV10-3 to TRBJ2-7, with D perhaps matching TRBD2 (5 bases). The germline V and J ends were trimmed by 3 bases and 4 bases, with 13 bases remaining between them. Per germline, CDR1 ENHRY and CDR2 SYGVKD. The CDR3 spans 14 residues.

Sample share makes this clone large (0.1 to 1%). This rearrangement joins TRBV4-1 to TRBJ2-7; D is unresolved. Looked up from germline, CDR1 is MGHRA and CDR2 is YSYEKL. This CDR3 has 14 amino acids. The ends were cut back, 4 bases at V and 3 bases at J, with 13 bases in the middle. CDR3 DNA: TGCGCCAGCAGCCCGAGCACCGGGTTCTACGAGCAGTACTTC. Protein: CASSPSTGFYEQYF.

The chain has TRBV7-3 and TRBJ2-6, with D maybe TRBD1 (6 bases). The CDR3 contains 13 residues. V lost 5 bases and J 12 bases, leaving 14 bases between the germline ends. Per the germline V gene, CDR1 is SGHTA and CDR2 is FQGTGA. CDR3 DNA sequence: TGTGCCAGCAGCCCTGGGACATCCCCCGTCCTGACTTTC. Amino acid sequence: CASSPGTSPVLTF.

CDR3 amino acids: CAWTGVSYNEQFF. The CDR3 nucleotides read TGTGCCTGGACGGGTGTCAGCTACAATGAGCAGTTCTTC. The V and J genes are TRBV30 and TRBJ2-1; no reliable D call. This CDR3 comprises 13 residues. Germline-derived CDR1 and CDR2 are GTSNPN and SVGIG (reference sequence). V lost 4 bases to trimming and J lost 3 bases, with 10 bases between them. The full variable domain, rest sourced from reference TRBV30 and TRBJ2-1, is SQTIHQWPATLVQPVGSPLSLECTVEGTSNPNLYWYRQAAGRGLQLLFYSVGIGQISSEVPQNLSASRPQDRQFILSSKKLLLSDSGFYLCAWTGVSYNEQFFGPGTRLTVL.

This clone was seen a single time. The chain recombines TRBV30 with TRBJ1-4; no clear D. Germline CDR1 and CDR2: GTSNPN and SVGIG (reference sequence). The V gene lost 4 bases and the J gene lost 8 bases, with 8 bases spanning the gap. There are 11 residues in the CDR3. CDR3 coding DNA: TGTGCCTGGAACGTAGCCGAAAAACTGTTTTTT. Residues: CAWNVAEKLFF.

This chain links TRBV5-6 with TRBJ1-1; unclear D gene. Germline-derived CDR1 and CDR2 are SGHDT and YYEEEE. The CDR3 is 11 amino acids. Deletions cut 2 bases from V and 7 bases from J, with 6 bases between. The CDR3 nucleotides are TGTGCCAGCAGCTTATATCTTGAAGCTTTCTTT. The encoded protein is CASSLYLEAFF. Combining the CDR3 with reference TRBV5-6 and TRBJ1-1 gives the whole variable domain DAGVTQSPTHLIKTRGQQVTLRCSPKSGHDTVSWYQQALGQGPQFIFQYYEEEERQRGNFPDRFSGHQFPNYSSELNVNALLLGDSALYLCASSLYLEAFFGQGTRLTVV.

V gene TRBV7-8 combines with J gene TRBJ2-2; 8 bases match TRBD2. After removal of 5 bases from V and 0 bases from J, the junction contained 5 bases not matched to a gene. The CDR3 is made up of 16 amino acids. Per the germline V gene, CDR1 is SGHVS and CDR2 is FQNEAQ. CDR3 sequence: CASSKTSGPNTGELFF. CDR3 coding DNA: TGTGCCAGCAGCAAAACTAGCGGTCCGAACACCGGGGAGCTGTTTTTT.

The V call is TRBV9, the J call TRBJ2-1; no clear D. The CDR3 has 12 amino acids. From germline, CDR1 is SGDLS and CDR2 YYNGEE. Between the trimmed V and J ends, which lost 3 bases and 4 bases, there was a span of 5 bases. The CDR3 protein is CASSAGYNEQFF. In nucleotides, the CDR3 is TGTGCCAGCAGCGCAGGATACAATGAGCAGTTCTTC.

The chain couples TRBV4-3 to TRBJ2-1; TRBD2 aligns across 12 bases. Germline CDR1 is LGHNA and CDR2 is YSLEER. The CDR3 spans 18 residues. V lost 3 bases to trimming and J lost 3 bases; unmatched junction nucleotides: 9. The CDR3 loop is CASSHRLAGEDIYNEQFF. The CDR3 DNA sequence: TGCGCCAGCAGCCACCGACTAGCGGGAGAAGATATCTACAATGAGCAGTTCTTC.

This chain uses TRBV7-9 with TRBJ1-2, with D possibly being TRBD1 (6 bases). CDR3 length: 13 amino acids. V was cut by 0 bases and J by 6 bases, with 8 bases left in between. Germline CDR1 and CDR2: SEHNR and FQNEAQ (reference sequence). The CDR3 bases are TGTGCCAGCAGCTTAGCGCGACAGGATGGCTACACCTTC. It translates to CASSLARQDGYTF.

V usage is TRBV6-5 and J usage is TRBJ2-1; D not resolved. With 0 bases removed from V and 4 bases from J, the gap between germline ends came to 4 bases. Germline V gene lookup returns CDR1 MNHEY and CDR2 SVGAGI. The CDR3 runs 13 residues. In DNA, the CDR3 is TGTGCCAGCAGTTACTCCTATTACAATGAGCAGTTCTTC. As protein: CASSYSYYNEQFF.

Only one count was recorded for this clone. This chain connects TRBV19 to TRBJ2-7, with 10 bases identical to TRBD2. Germline CDR1 is LNHDA and CDR2 is SQIVND (reference sequence). Trimming cost V 6 bases and J 5 bases; bases outside gene matches: 16. The length of the CDR3 is 17 residues. This chain's CDR3 is CASSSHKTGLATDEQYF. The CDR3 region has the DNA TGTGCCAGTAGCTCTCATAAGACGGGACTAGCGACTGACGAGCAGTACTTC.

The chain employs TRBV4-3 and TRBJ2-1, with 9 bases fitting TRBD1. The J segment lost 0 bases and the V segment lost 0 bases, leaving 0 bases of the junction unmatched. CDR1 and CDR2 (germline): LGHNA, YSLEER. The CDR3 has 16 amino acids. The DNA of the CDR3 is TGCGCCAGCAGCCAAGAGGACAGGGGCTCCTACAATGAGCAGTTCTTC. This sequence encodes CASSQEDRGSYNEQFF.